This T cell receptor (beta chain) was sequenced for a study of blood T cell repertoires in COVID-19. Whole-study context: T cells, B-cell-depleted T cells, or PBMCs supplied cDNA or gDNA.

Germline lookup yields CDR1 SGHNT and CDR2 YYREEE (reference sequence). V was cut by 2 bases and J by 0 bases, with 8 bases left in between. This CDR3 is 14 amino acids long. TCRdb keeps only in-frame clones here, not all; method: immunoSEQ multiplex PCR. The sample carries approximately 220,000 clones, approximately 78% recorded once. Sequenced: peripheral blood. V usage is TRBV5-4 and J usage is TRBJ1-2; D gene ambiguous. This receptor was obtained from an elderly woman with acute or convalescent COVID-19. The CDR3 bases are TGTGCCAGCAGCTTACGGTTGGCTAACTATGGCTACACCTTC. Amino acid sequence: CASSLRLANYGYTF.